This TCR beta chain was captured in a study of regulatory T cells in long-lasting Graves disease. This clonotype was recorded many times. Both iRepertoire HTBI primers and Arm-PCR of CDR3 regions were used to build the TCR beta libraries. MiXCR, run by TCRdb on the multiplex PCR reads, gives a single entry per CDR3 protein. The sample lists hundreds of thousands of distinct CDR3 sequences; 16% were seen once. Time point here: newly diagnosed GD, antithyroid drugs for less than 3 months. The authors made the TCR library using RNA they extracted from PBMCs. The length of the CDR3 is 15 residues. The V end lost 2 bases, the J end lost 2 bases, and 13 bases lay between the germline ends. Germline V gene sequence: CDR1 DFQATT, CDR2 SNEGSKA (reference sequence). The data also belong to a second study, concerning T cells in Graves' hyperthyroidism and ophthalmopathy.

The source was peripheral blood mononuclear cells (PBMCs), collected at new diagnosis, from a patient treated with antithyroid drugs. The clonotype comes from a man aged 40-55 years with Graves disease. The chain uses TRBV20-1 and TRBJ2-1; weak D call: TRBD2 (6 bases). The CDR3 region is CSARPSGLTYNEQFF. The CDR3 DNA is TGCAGTGCTAGACCAAGCGGGCTGACCTACAATGAGCAGTTCTTC.